The clone carrying this TCR beta chain is medium-sized (0.01 to 0.1%) in the sample. This sample was included in a study of tumor-infiltrating lymphocytes in oesophageal squamous cell carcinoma. TCRdb independently ran MiXCR on the PCR reads; one entry per CDR3 protein. The sample has about 4,000 distinct CDR3 sequences; approximately 19% are singletons. The V end was cut by 0 bases, the J end by 5 bases, with 13 bases between. The CDR3 totals 15 residues. Input material: normal esophageal tissue next to the tumor. This receptor was identified in a male donor with esophageal squamous cell carcinoma. V and J are TRBV12-3 or TRBV12-4 and TRBJ1-2; D might be TRBD1 (6 bases). The CDR3 region is CASSLAGGLIYGYTF. The DNA for the CDR3 is TGTGCCAGCAGTTTAGCTGGGGGCCTAATTTATGGCTACACCTTC.